These 27 T cell receptor beta chains came from one sample sequenced in a study of blood T cell repertoires in COVID-19. TCRdb's table, derived via immunoSEQ multiplex PCR, lists solely in-frame clones and lacks some. The sample has about 200,000 clones; over 60% are singletons. Material for sequencing was peripheral blood. These receptors were obtained from a woman aged 70-85 years with acute or convalescent COVID-19.

This sequence joins TRBV7-6 and TRBJ2-2, with 7 nucleotides matching TRBD2. The CDR3 covers 16 residues. The germline CDR1 and CDR2 sequences are SGHVS and FNYEAQ. The J segment lost 0 bases and the V segment lost 4 bases, leaving 5 bases of the junction unmatched. CDR3 amino acids: CASSSGTIANTGELFF. CDR3 DNA: TGTGCCAGCAGCTCCGGGACTATCGCGAACACCGGGGAGCTGTTTTTT. Based on the CDR3 plus reference TRBV7-6 and TRBJ2-2, the full variable domain is GAGVSQSPRYKVTKRGQDVALRCDPISGHVSLYWYRQALGQGPEFLTYFNYEAQQDKSGLPNDRFSAERPEGSISTLTIQRTEQRDSAMYRCASSSGTIANTGELFFGEGSRLTVL.

This chain joins TRBV9 and TRBJ2-7; D not resolved. The germline V and J ends were trimmed by 0 bases and 3 bases, with 10 bases remaining between them. The CDR3 is 14 residues long. The germline V gene has CDR1 SGDLS and CDR2 YYNGEE. Here the CDR3 reads CASSVDVSFYEQYF. The CDR3 nucleotides read TGTGCCAGCAGCGTAGATGTCAGTTTCTACGAGCAGTACTTC.

The CDR3 loop reads CASNRQGGTEAFF. The CDR3 DNA reads TGTGCCAGTAATCGACAGGGAGGAACTGAAGCTTTCTTT. The chain joins TRBV27 to TRBJ1-1; 7 nucleotides agree with TRBD1. The germline V gene encodes CDR1 MNHEY and CDR2 SMNVEV (reference sequence). There are 13 residues in the CDR3. V shed 9 bases, J shed 5 bases, and the junction held 9 bases outside the gene matches.

CDR3 loop: CASSFSGALSYEQYF. In DNA, the CDR3 is TGTGCCAGCAGTTTTAGCGGGGCTTTATCCTACGAGCAGTACTTC. This rearrangement joins TRBV28 to TRBJ2-7; 8 bases match TRBD2. CDR1 is MDHEN and CDR2 is SYDVKM in the germline V gene. V lost 3 bases and J lost 1; bases outside the gene matches: 5. The CDR3 consists of 15 residues.

Only one count was recorded for this clone. The chain has TRBV7-2 and TRBJ1-4; 8 bases match TRBD1. Germline loops: CDR1 SGHTA, CDR2 FQGNSA. The CDR3 sequence is 14 residues long. The V gene end was trimmed by 5 bases and the J gene end by 8 bases; junction bases not matched to a gene: 7. The CDR3 spells CASSRTGYEEKLFF. The CDR3 nucleotides read TGTGCCAGCAGCCGGACAGGGTATGAGGAAAAACTGTTTTTT.

Note on this clone: Other DNA sequences from this sample encode an identical CDR3 as well. The chain recombines TRBV2 with TRBJ2-5; D is ambiguous. The CDR3 is 11 amino acids. Germline loops: CDR1 SNHLY, CDR2 FYNNEI. Trimming removed 6 bases from V and 3 bases from J, with 5 bases in between. CDR3 bases: TGTGCCAGCAGGCTAGAAGAGACCCAGTACTTC. Protein sequence: CASRLEETQYF.

A remark on this clone: Additional DNA sequences in this sample encode the identical CDR3. The chain couples TRBV27 to TRBJ1-5, with 9 bases lining up with TRBD1. Germline V CDR1 and CDR2: MNHEY, SMNVEV (reference sequence). CDR3 length: 15 residues. V was clipped by 0 bases and J by 4 bases; unmatched bases: 1. CDR3 DNA sequence: TGTGCCAGCAGTTTATCGGGGACAGGGAATCAGCCCCAGCATTTT. This translates into CASSLSGTGNQPQHF.

The rearrangement joins TRBV28 to TRBJ2-7; 10 bases agree with TRBD1. Germline values: CDR1 MDHEN, CDR2 SYDVKM. The CDR3 runs 16 residues. Trimming took 5 bases from V and 0 from J; bases not matched to a gene: 7. As DNA, the CDR3 is TGTGCCAGCAGTGATTTGGGGACAGGGGTCTCCTACGAGCAGTACTTC. It yields the protein CASSDLGTGVSYEQYF.

The rearrangement uses TRBV6-2 or TRBV6-3 and TRBJ1-5; 7 positions match TRBD1. After removal of 5 bases from V and 2 bases from J, the junction contained 6 bases not matched to a gene. This CDR3 is built from 15 residues. Germline V gives CDR1 MNHEY, CDR2 SVGEGT. The CDR3 DNA reads TGTGCCAGCAGTCAAGGGGGCTTAGGCAATCAGCCCCAGCATTTT. It translates to CASSQGGLGNQPQHF.

The V gene is TRBV24-1, the J gene TRBJ2-1; TRBD2 agrees at 14 bases. Per the germline V gene, CDR1 is KGHDR and CDR2 is SFDVKD. Trimming at V came to 6 bases and at J to 10 bases, leaving 13 bases not matched to a gene. The CDR3 extends over 17 amino acids. Here the CDR3 DNA reads TGTGCCACCAGTTCGACGGTGGGACTAGCGGGAGTAGGAGAGCAGTTCTTC. Translation: CATSSTVGLAGVGEQFF.

The chain is built from TRBV18 and TRBJ2-2; no definite D call. The CDR3 runs 16 residues. The V end was cut by 0 bases, the J end by 1 base, with 9 bases between. CDR1 KGHSH and CDR2 LQKENI come from the germline V gene. CDR3 nucleotide sequence: TGTGCCAGCTCACCACCGTCCGGTGGGAACACCGGGGAGCTGTTTTTT. Translation gives CASSPPSGGNTGELFF.

This CDR3 is CASSLFGQGLGGYTF. The CDR3 coding sequence is TGTGCCAGCAGTTTATTCGGACAGGGGTTGGGTGGCTACACCTTC. V and J are TRBV27 and TRBJ1-2, with 9 nucleotides matching TRBD1. The CDR3 length is 15 residues. V lost 1 base to trimming and J lost 7 bases; unmatched junction nucleotides: 7. Germline V CDR1 and CDR2: MNHEY, SMNVEV (reference sequence).

This clone was detected only once. The chain employs TRBV3-1 (or the pseudogene TRBV3-2) and TRBJ1-1; TRBD1 might be the D (5 bases). The CDR3 has 16 amino acids. Trimming stripped 0 bases from V and 1 base from J, with 12 bases between. Germline CDR1 reads LGHDT; CDR2 reads YNNKEL (reference sequence). CDR3 protein: CASSQDLGQGNTEAFF. The DNA for the CDR3 is TGTGCCAGCAGCCAAGATCTTGGGCAGGGGAACACTGAAGCTTTCTTT.

This clone appeared a few times. The rearrangement links TRBV19 to TRBJ1-3, with 8 bases fitting TRBD1. The CDR3 is 15 residues long. Trimming took 5 bases from V and 0 from J; bases not matched to a gene: 3. In germline, CDR1 is LNHDA, CDR2 SQIVND (reference sequence). The CDR3 DNA reads TGTGCCAGTAGTTCGGGACAGGACTCTGGAAACACCATATATTTT. Residues: CASSSGQDSGNTIYF.

V gene TRBV19 combines with J gene TRBJ1-1; a weak D match, TRBD1 (6 bases). Germline V gene lookup returns CDR1 LNHDA and CDR2 SQIVND (reference sequence). Trimming pared 6 bases from V and 8 bases from J, leaving 19 bases between. The CDR3 runs 14 residues. This chain's CDR3 is CASSLKTGFGEAFF. The CDR3 nucleotides are TGTGCCAGTAGCCTCAAAACAGGGTTTGGAGAAGCTTTCTTT.

The V and J genes are TRBV27 and TRBJ2-2, with 7 bases aligning to TRBD1. CDR1 MNHEY and CDR2 SMNVEV come from the germline V gene (reference sequence). The trim removed 1 base at V and 4 bases at J, leaving 6 bases unmatched. The CDR3 consists of 16 residues. CDR3 nucleotides: TGTGCCAGCAGTTTATTGAGGGGGCGAGGCACCGGGGAGCTGTTTTTT. Its protein product is CASSLLRGRGTGELFF.

The chain carries TRBV12-3 or TRBV12-4 and TRBJ1-1; possibly TRBD1 for D (5 bases). There are 12 residues in the CDR3. V was clipped by 3 bases and J by 9 bases, with 11 bases between them. CDR3 in amino acids: CASSLEGLQAFF. CDR3 coding DNA: TGTGCCAGCAGTTTGGAGGGGCTACAAGCTTTCTTT.

In this sample, this clone turned up once. The chain links TRBV5-1 to TRBJ1-1; TRBD1 matches at 11 bases. This CDR3 has 15 amino acids. V lost 0 bases, J lost 4 bases, and 2 bases stayed unmatched. Germline CDR1 SGHRS, CDR2 YFSETQ. CDR3 sequence: CASSLGTGGGTEAFF. The DNA for the CDR3 is TGCGCCAGCAGCTTGGGGACAGGGGGCGGCACTGAAGCTTTCTTT.

The chain employs TRBV5-5 and TRBJ2-7, with D possibly matching TRBD1 (6 bases). The germline CDR1 and CDR2 sequences are SGHKS and YYEKEE (reference sequence). V lost 4 bases to trimming and J lost 5 bases, with 19 bases between them. The CDR3 has 15 residues. CDR3 sequence reads: CASSITRQDGDEQYF. The CDR3 nucleotides are TGTGCCAGCAGCATAACCCGACAGGACGGAGACGAGCAGTACTTC.

V usage is TRBV29-1 and J usage is TRBJ1-2; 8 positions match TRBD1. CDR3 length: 16 residues. Per the germline V gene, CDR1 is SQVTM and CDR2 is ANQGSEA. V was pared by 4 bases and J by 6 bases, with 16 bases of the junction left unmatched. The CDR3 reads CSVGGGQGFFRDGYTF. CDR3 DNA: TGCAGCGTTGGTGGTGGACAGGGATTTTTTAGAGATGGCTACACCTTC.

The chain combines TRBV27 with TRBJ1-1; D is uncertain. Germline loops: CDR1 MNHEY, CDR2 SMNVEV (reference sequence). Trimming stripped 4 bases from V and 2 bases from J, with 8 bases between. The CDR3 loop spans 13 amino acids. For the CDR3, the DNA is TGTGCCAGCAGTTGGGCGGGTAACACTGAAGCTTTCTTT. This gives the protein CASSWAGNTEAFF.

V and J are TRBV19 and TRBJ2-5; TRBD1 might be the D (6 bases). The CDR3 consists of 14 residues. V dropped 7 bases and J dropped 3 bases, with 15 bases sitting between them. Germline V gene sequence: CDR1 LNHDA, CDR2 SQIVND (reference sequence). The CDR3 here is CASNPRDKEETQYF. The CDR3 DNA sequence: TGTGCCAGTAATCCCCGGGACAAAGAAGAGACCCAGTACTTC.

V usage is TRBV19 and J usage is TRBJ2-2; D ambiguous. The CDR3 totals 14 residues. V was cut by 6 bases and J by 4 bases, with 12 bases left in between. Germline V gene lookup returns CDR1 LNHDA and CDR2 SQIVND (reference sequence). The CDR3 here is CASSRVLTTGELFF. The CDR3 DNA sequence: TGTGCCAGTAGCCGCGTTTTAACCACCGGGGAGCTGTTTTTT.

The chain recombines TRBV11-3 with TRBJ2-7, with TRBD1 matching 8 bases. Trimming at V came to 5 bases and at J to 2 bases, leaving 5 bases not matched to a gene. CDR3 size: 14 residues. Germline loops: CDR1 SGHNT, CDR2 YENEEA. In DNA form, the CDR3 reads TGTGCCAGCAGCCACCGGGACAGGCCCTACGAGCAGTACTTC. Translated, it gives CASSHRDRPYEQYF.

The rearrangement uses TRBV11-3 and TRBJ2-2; TRBD1 is a possible D gene (5 bases). This CDR3 has 16 amino acids. The germline V gene has CDR1 SGHNT and CDR2 YENEEA. V gave up 4 bases and J gave up 4 bases, with 16 bases separating them. The DNA for the CDR3 is TGTGCCAGCAGCTCTGGCCCGACAGCTACCACCGGGGAGCTGTTTTTT. This encodes CASSSGPTATTGELFF.

This clone has just one count. The chain couples TRBV27 to TRBJ1-6; weak D call: TRBD1 (6 bases). The CDR3 loop spans 15 amino acids. The germline V gene encodes CDR1 MNHEY and CDR2 SMNVEV (reference sequence). Trimming left V 2 bases short and J 7 bases short, with 12 bases between. The CDR3 bases are TGTGCCAGCAGTTTACAGGGGTGGGAAAATTCACCCCTCCACTTT. The encoded protein is CASSLQGWENSPLHF.

This chain joins TRBV30 and TRBJ2-4; 8 nucleotides agree with TRBD2. CDR1 and CDR2 (germline): GTSNPN, SVGIG (reference sequence). The CDR3 length is 16 residues. The ends lost 3 bases at V and 4 bases at J; junction bases unmatched: 11. The DNA of the CDR3 is TGTGCCTGGAGCCTCCAGGTTTTAGCGGGAAAAAACATTCAGTACTTC. Residues: CAWSLQVLAGKNIQYF.